This TCR beta chain came from a study of T-cell reconstitution after alpha-beta-depleted transplantation in children. V lost 4 bases and J lost 0; bases outside the gene matches: 6. The CDR3 is 16 amino acids. The V gene's germline CDR1 is SGHRS and CDR2 YFSETQ. Unique molecular identifiers were incorporated when the TCRbeta library was constructed. TCRdb fed the PCR reads into MiXCR, producing one record per CDR3 protein. The sample has 600,000 to 700,000 distinct CDR3 sequences; approximately 14% are singletons. The sequence was obtained from a girl between 2 and 10 years old with congenital amegakaryocytic thrombocytopenia, due to receive a stem cell transplant. The input for sequencing was PBMCs, taken before TCRalphabeta/CD19-depleted stem cell transplant. V gene TRBV5-1 combines with J gene TRBJ2-7, with 11 bases matching TRBD2. CDR3 sequence: CASSGGLAATSYEQYF. The CDR3 DNA is TGCGCCAGCAGCGGGGGACTAGCGGCTACCTCCTACGAGCAGTACTTC.